This T cell receptor beta chain derives from a study of blood T cell repertoires in COVID-19. Study context: Researchers got acute and convalescent COVID-19 samples from the United States, Italy and Spain.

Measured with immunoSEQ multiplex PCR; TCRdb has only the in-frame clones, and not every one. The sample has about 390,000 clones, 87% seen once. The germline V gene has CDR1 SGHAT and CDR2 FQNNGV. The ends were cut back, 0 bases at V and 4 bases at J, with 12 bases in the middle. This CDR3 spans 16 amino acids. This clonotype was obtained from an older woman with COVID-19, enrolled during active disease. Sequences were obtained from peripheral blood. V is TRBV11-2 and J is TRBJ2-2, with no clear D. The CDR3 region has the DNA TGTGCCAGCAGCTTAGAAACCGTTAGAGGCACCGGGGAGCTGTTTTTT. Its translation is CASSLETVRGTGELFF.